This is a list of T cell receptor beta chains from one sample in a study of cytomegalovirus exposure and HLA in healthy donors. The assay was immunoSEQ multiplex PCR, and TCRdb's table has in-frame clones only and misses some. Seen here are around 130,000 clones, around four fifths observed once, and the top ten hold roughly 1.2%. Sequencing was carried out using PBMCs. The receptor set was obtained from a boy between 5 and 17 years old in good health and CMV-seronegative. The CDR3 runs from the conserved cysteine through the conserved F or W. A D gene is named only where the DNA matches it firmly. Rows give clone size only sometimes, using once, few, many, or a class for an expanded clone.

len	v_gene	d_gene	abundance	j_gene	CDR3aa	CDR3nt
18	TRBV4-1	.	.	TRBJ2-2	CASSHRGGDGASTGELFF	TGCGCCAGCAGCCATAGGGGGGGAGACGGGGCCAGCACCGGGGAGCTGTTTTTT
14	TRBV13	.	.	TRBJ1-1	CASSSKGGGTEAFF	TGTGCCAGCAGCTCCAAGGGGGGGGGAACTGAAGCTTTCTTT
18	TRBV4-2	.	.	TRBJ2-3	CASSQGAGLGTSTDTQYF	TGTGCCAGCAGCCAAGGAGCGGGTTTAGGGACGAGCACAGATACGCAGTATTTT
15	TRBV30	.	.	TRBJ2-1	CACLIGRGSYNEQFF	TGTGCCTGCCTAATAGGGAGGGGGTCCTACAATGAGCAGTTCTTC
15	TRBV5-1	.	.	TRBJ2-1	CASSPGSVAATQQFF	TGCGCCAGCAGCCCGGGTTCGGTAGCGGCGACCCAGCAGTTCTTC
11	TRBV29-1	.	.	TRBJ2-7	CSVEGAYEQYF	TGCAGCGTTGAAGGCGCTTACGAGCAGTACTTC
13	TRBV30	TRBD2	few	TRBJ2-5	CAWSGAGGETQYF	TGTGCCTGGAGTGGGGCGGGAGGAGAGACCCAGTACTTC
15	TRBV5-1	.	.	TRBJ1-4	CASSPGLLTNEKLFF	TGCGCCAGCAGCCCCGGACTGCTAACTAATGAAAAACTGTTTTTT
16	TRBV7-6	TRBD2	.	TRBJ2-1	CASTRLAGSSYNEQFF	TGTGCCAGCACCCGACTAGCCGGAAGCTCCTACAATGAGCAGTTCTTC
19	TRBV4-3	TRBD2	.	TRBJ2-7	CASSREGVSNGGRVDEQYF	TGCGCCAGCAGCCGAGAAGGGGTGTCGAACGGCGGGAGAGTCGACGAGCAGTACTTC
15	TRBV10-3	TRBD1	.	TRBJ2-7	CAISAPGQGIYEQYF	TGTGCCATCAGTGCACCTGGACAGGGGATTTACGAGCAGTACTTC
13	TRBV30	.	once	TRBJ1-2	CASTAEGSSGYTF	TGTGCCTCGACTGCGGAGGGAAGTAGCGGCTACACCTTC
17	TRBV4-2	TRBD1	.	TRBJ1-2	CASSRLTGTGVDYGYTF	TGTGCCAGCAGCCGCCTTACCGGGACAGGGGTGGATTATGGCTACACCTTC
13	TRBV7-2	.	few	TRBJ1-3	CANPAYRGNTIYF	TGTGCCAACCCTGCCTATCGGGGAAACACCATATATTTT
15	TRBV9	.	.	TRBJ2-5	CASSVDRGGAETQYF	TGTGCCAGCAGCGTAGACCGCGGAGGAGCAGAGACCCAGTACTTC
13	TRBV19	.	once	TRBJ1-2	CASSIGGGYGYTF	TGTGCCAGTAGTATAGGGGGAGGGTATGGCTACACCTTC
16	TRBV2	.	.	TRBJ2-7	CASSEEGSVVSYEQYF	TGTGCCAGCAGTGAGGAGGGCAGCGTTGTCTCCTACGAGCAGTACTTC